This TCR beta chain was captured in a study of T-cell reconstitution after alpha-beta-depleted transplantation in children (dated by TCRdb to the mid-2010s). In terms of the full investigation: The study quantitatively tracked T-cell immune reconstitution after TCRalphabeta/CD19-depleted allogeneic hematopoietic cell transplantation in children using TCR repertoire profiling.

V lost 7 bases and J lost 6 bases; the stretch between them is 18 bases long. The germline V gene provides CDR1 MNHNS and CDR2 SASEGT. There are 14 amino acids in the CDR3, from cysteine to phenylalanine inclusive. Here the CDR3 DNA is all that survives: 42 bases in frame from base 1. This clonotype was observed a few times. Its antigen is currently not known. Base quality data are lacking; no much larger clone is found one base away. Library creation used PCR. The sequencing machine was an Illumina HiSeq 2500. TCR library preparation used molecular barcoding, with unique molecular identifiers applied to normalize quantification of the TCRbeta repertoire. The public reads were reanalyzed by TCRdb: fastp trimming at Q25, MiXCR alignment, in-frame beta chains only. Merged by CDR3 protein, the rows form single entries marked with the most common genes and DNA. The sample contains some 500,000 distinct CDR3 sequences, around 18% of them found a single time. Approximately 3% of the sample goes to the ten largest clones.

Sequenced material: PBMCs from the stem cell graft donor, taken from the stem cell graft. This receptor was taken from a human donor who donated a stem cell graft to a child with acute lymphoblastic leukemia. The rearranged segments are TRBV6-1 and TRBJ1-1; the D region possibly corresponds to TRBD1 (6 bases align). The CDR3 loop reads CASKKEGVGAEAFF. The sequence in DNA is TGTGCCAGCAAGAAGGAGGGGGTTGGCGCTGAAGCTTTCTTT.